The 7 T cell receptor beta chains below were found in one sample sequenced in a study of regulatory T cells in long-lasting Graves disease. The time point denotes: newly diagnosed GD, antithyroid drugs for less than 3 months. Preparation of the TCR library used RNA extracted from PBMCs. With iRepertoire HTBI primers and Arm-PCR of CDR3 regions, TCR beta libraries were built. From the multiplex PCR reads, TCRdb called clonotypes with MiXCR, one entry per CDR3 protein. The data hold about 430,000 distinct CDR3 sequences, with about 15% observed a single time. The data also belong to a second study, concerning T cells in Graves' hyperthyroidism and ophthalmopathy.

The sample here was peripheral blood mononuclear cells (PBMCs), taken at new diagnosis, from a patient treated with antithyroid drugs. The source is a woman aged 40 to 49 with Graves disease.

This clonotype was seen at least ten times. This rearrangement joins TRBV28 to TRBJ1-2; tentatively, D is TRBD1 (5 bases). The germline CDR1 and CDR2 sequences are MDHEN and SYDVKM. CDR3 size: 15 residues. V was shortened by 6 bases and J by 0 bases, with 14 bases between the two germline ends. Here the CDR3 reads CASRYSGYANYGYTF. The CDR3 DNA reads TGTGCCAGCAGATACTCAGGGTACGCTAACTATGGCTACACCTTC.

Ten or more counts support this clonotype. V is TRBV9 and J is TRBJ2-1, with a possible D match to TRBD2 (5 bases). V lost 4 bases and J 4 bases, leaving 18 bases between the germline ends. The CDR3 is 16 residues long. Germline lookup yields CDR1 SGDLS and CDR2 YYNGEE. This CDR3 is CASSPHGKITYNEQFF. CDR3 nucleotides: TGTGCCAGCAGCCCTCACGGGAAAATTACGTACAATGAGCAGTTCTTC.

The chain recombines TRBV10-3 with TRBJ2-1; 12 bases match TRBD2. Germline V gene lookup returns CDR1 ENHRY and CDR2 SYGVKD. V dropped 10 bases and J dropped 5; count of bases not matched to a gene: 6. This CDR3 region has 14 residues. The CDR3 DNA reads as TGTGCCACCGCACGGACTAGCGGGAACAATGAGCAGTTCTTC. Residues: CATARTSGNNEQFF.

In the case of this clonotype: One junction end does not reproduce the germline sequence, and a read error may be involved. The chain uses TRBV5-1 and TRBJ2-1; 9 bases are shared with TRBD2. The length of the CDR3 is 14 residues. Germline V gene sequence: CDR1 SGHRS, CDR2 YFSETQ. In DNA, the CDR3 is TGCGCCAGCACCGATAGCGGGAGCTACAATGAGGAGTTCTTC. Its protein is CASTDSGSYNEEFF.

This clonotype occurred many times. The chain joins TRBV19 to TRBJ1-2; 10 bases are shared with TRBD1. Germline CDR1 LNHDA, CDR2 SQIVND (reference sequence). The CDR3 has 15 amino acids. The V segment lost 7 bases and the J segment 8 bases; nucleotides outside the gene matches: 13. The DNA of the CDR3 is TGTGCCAGTACCCCCCTCCCCCGGGACAGGGGCGGCTACACCTTC. Protein: CASTPLPRDRGGYTF.

This clonotype was detected a few times. This chain uses TRBV20-1 with TRBJ2-3; the match to TRBD2 covers 7 bases. The germline V gene encodes CDR1 DFQATT and CDR2 SNEGSKA (reference sequence). J lost 4 bases, V lost 0 bases, and 7 bases had no gene match. This CDR3 comprises 15 residues. CDR3 sequence reads: CSARDPAGNSDTQYF. As DNA, the CDR3 is TGCAGTGCTAGAGATCCAGCGGGAAATTCAGATACGCAGTATTTT.

This clonotype was detected a few times. The rearrangement links TRBV30 to TRBJ2-7, with 7 bases that match TRBD1. V shed 3 bases and J 1 base; nucleotides not matched to a gene: 9. This CDR3 has 15 residues. The germline CDR1 and CDR2 sequences are GTSNPN and SVGIG (reference sequence). The CDR3 region is CAWRLGTAASYEQYF. The CDR3 nucleotides are TGTGCCTGGAGGTTGGGGACAGCTGCTTCCTACGAGCAGTACTTC.